The 13 T cell receptor beta chains below all came from one sample that was sequenced in a study of blood T cell repertoires in COVID-19. Using immunoSEQ multiplex PCR, the repertoire was profiled, and TCRdb retains in-frame clones only, with some absent. This table has around 150,000 clones, roughly 85% appearing once. The sequenced sample was peripheral blood. These receptors all stem from a man in his 70s with acute or convalescent COVID-19.

The chain uses TRBV5-1 and TRBJ2-7; 13 nucleotides align to TRBD2. V dropped 0 bases and J dropped 4; count of bases not matched to a gene: 4. The CDR3 runs 16 residues. Germline values: CDR1 SGHRS, CDR2 YFSETQ. DNA of the CDR3: TGCGCCAGCAGCTTGGTACTAGCGGGAGGGGGGTACGAGCAGTACTTC. As protein: CASSLVLAGGGYEQYF.

The chain couples TRBV14 to TRBJ1-6, with TRBD1 as a possible D gene (6 bases). Germline V lookup: CDR1 SGHDN, CDR2 FVKESK. Trimming cost V 4 bases and J 7 bases, with 11 bases left between them. The CDR3 sequence is 14 residues long. CDR3 amino acids: CASSPHRDNSPLHF. The CDR3 DNA reads TGTGCCAGCAGCCCCCACAGGGACAATTCACCCCTCCACTTT.

The chain carries TRBV7-9 and TRBJ1-1; no clear D. From germline, CDR1 is SEHNR and CDR2 FQNEAQ (reference sequence). The CDR3 is 13 amino acids. V shed 2 bases and J shed 1 base, with 5 bases lying between them. DNA for the CDR3: TGTGCCAGCAGCTTACGCGGGAACACTGAAGCTTTCTTT. This encodes CASSLRGNTEAFF.

The chain joins TRBV30 to TRBJ2-7; a possible D gene is TRBD1 (5 bases). CDR3 length equals 16 residues. Germline CDR1 GTSNPN, CDR2 SVGIG (reference sequence). V lost 0 bases and J lost 5, with 20 bases in between. The CDR3 reads CAWSVRMGPGSHEQYF. CDR3 nucleotides: TGTGCCTGGAGTGTGAGGATGGGGCCAGGGTCTCACGAGCAGTACTTC.

The chain combines TRBV5-1 with TRBJ2-3; 9 nucleotides line up with TRBD2. CDR3 length: 15 amino acids. CDR1 and CDR2 from the germline V gene are SGHRS and YFSETQ. V lost 5 bases, J lost 4 bases, and 8 bases stayed unmatched. CDR3 loop: CASRKREDIPDTQYF. In nucleotides, the CDR3 is TGCGCCAGCAGGAAGCGGGAGGATATCCCAGATACGCAGTATTTT.

This clone is a singleton in its sample. The genes are TRBV20-1 and TRBJ2-5; tentative D call: TRBD1 (5 bases). This CDR3 has 13 residues. Germline V lookup: CDR1 DFQATT, CDR2 SNEGSKA (reference sequence). V lost 3 bases and J 1 base, leaving 9 bases between the germline ends. CDR3 DNA sequence: TGCAGTGCTAGTGGACACGTCCAAGAGACCCAGTACTTC. Translation gives CSASGHVQETQYF.

The chain employs TRBV7-2 and TRBJ2-7; TRBD2 aligns across 11 bases. The CDR3 has 15 amino acids. V lost 4 bases, J lost 6 bases, and 8 bases stayed unmatched. Germline V CDR1 and CDR2: SGHTA, FQGNSA. DNA for the CDR3: TGTGCCAGCAGCTCTAAGCTAGCGGGAGGTGGCGAGCAGTACTTC. This gives the protein CASSSKLAGGGEQYF. The full variable domain, in which reference TRBV7-2 and TRBJ2-7 provide the parts outside the CDR3, is GAGVSQSPSNKVTEKGKDVELRCDPISGHTALYWYRQSLGQGLEFLIYFQGNSAPDKSGLPSDRFSAERTGGSVSTLTIQRTQQEDSAVYLCASSSKLAGGGEQYFGPGTRLTVT.

This clone was detected once. V gene TRBV11-3 combines with J gene TRBJ1-1, with D tentatively TRBD1 (6 bases). Germline values: CDR1 SGHNT, CDR2 YENEEA. The CDR3 loop spans 13 amino acids. Trimming shortened V by 5 bases and J by 1 base, and 8 bases separated the two germline ends. The CDR3 sequence is CASSRDTNTEAFF. In DNA, the CDR3 is TGTGCCAGCAGCCGGGACACGAACACTGAAGCTTTCTTT.

This clone was found once. CDR3 amino acids: CASRAPGLYSREQYF. DNA for the CDR3: TGTGCCAGCAGGGCACCGGGACTCTACTCAAGGGAGCAGTACTTC. V is TRBV6-5 and J is TRBJ2-7; D perhaps matches TRBD2 (6 bases). This CDR3 has 15 residues. Germline V gives CDR1 MNHEY, CDR2 SVGAGI. Trimming took off 6 bases at V and 7 bases at J, with 22 bases between the two ends.

The genes are TRBV28 and TRBJ2-2, with 8 bases matching TRBD1. The CDR3 is made up of 14 amino acids. Germline lookup yields CDR1 MDHEN and CDR2 SYDVKM. J was trimmed by 7 bases and V by 4 bases; bases with no gene match: 5. For the CDR3, the DNA is TGTGCCAGCAGTTCAGGGGGCGTGGGCGGGGAGCTGTTTTTT. Translation: CASSSGGVGGELFF.

This chain links TRBV9 with TRBJ2-3; D remains unclear. The germline gives CDR1 SGDLS, CDR2 YYNGEE. V lost 1 base, J lost 0 bases, and 12 bases lay in between. This CDR3 contains 16 residues. The CDR3 nucleotides are TGTGCCAGCAGCGTATCGAGCGTTCATAGCACAGATACGCAGTATTTT. Its protein product is CASSVSSVHSTDTQYF.

The chain couples TRBV25-1 to TRBJ2-7, with a weak D call TRBD1 (6 bases). V was cut by 1 base and J by 0 bases, with 13 bases left in between. The CDR3 has 16 residues. Germline CDR1 is MGHDK and CDR2 is SYGVNS. The CDR3 nucleotides read TGTGCCAGCAGTGAATTAGTACCACAGGGCTCCTACGAGCAGTACTTC. Translation: CASSELVPQGSYEQYF.

The V and J genes are TRBV7-2 and TRBJ2-7, with 7 bases aligning to TRBD2. The CDR3 contains 15 residues. With V trimmed by 1 base and J by 2 bases, 5 bases remained unmatched. The germline gives CDR1 SGHTA, CDR2 FQGNSA. CDR3 in DNA: TGTGCCAGCAGCTTAGAAAGAGGGAGGGCCTACGAGCAGTACTTC. It specifies CASSLERGRAYEQYF.